This TCR beta chain originates from a study of blood T cell repertoires in COVID-19. For the study at large: Italy, Spain and the United States were the sources of the convalescent and acute COVID-19 samples. T cells, B-cell-depleted T cells, or PBMCs provided the cDNA or gDNA that served as material.

There are 14 residues in the CDR3. Germline CDR1 and CDR2: GTSNPN and SVGIG (reference sequence). V gave up 0 bases and J gave up 7 bases, with 12 bases separating them. How the authors handled the data: Reference gene primer amplification gave estimated nucleated cell counts. Only in-frame clones appear in the TCRdb table, and some are missing; sequencing was by immunoSEQ multiplex PCR. The V and J calls and the clone size are those of that table, but D and trimming were determined from the DNA. The data contain more than 95,000 clones, approximately 82% of them singletons. The chain uses TRBV30 and TRBJ1-4; D unresolved. The TCR was taken from a man aged 55 to 70 with acute or convalescent COVID-19. Material: peripheral blood. CDR3 nucleotide sequence: TGTGCCTGGAGTGTCACTTTTTCGGGTGAAAAACTGTTTTTT. It codes for CAWSVTFSGEKLFF.